A single sample is the source of the 24 T cell receptor beta chains below, sequenced in a study of CD8+ T cells in alopecia areata (dated by TCRdb to 2017 to 2018). The time point label corresponds to: 4 weeks on oral tofacitinib. The treatment or condition label on this specimen signifies: oral pan-JAK inhibitor, 5-10 mg twice daily. To prepare the library, the immunoSEQ multiplex PCR assay was applied. RNA was extracted from all samples and reverse transcribed into cDNA, which served as template for TCR sequencing. This is the immuneACCESS table as TCRdb keeps it, with only in-frame sequences that have V and J called. A part of the clones is gone; compared with another copy, unresolved V genes explain less than half, and the rest is unexplained. The sample profile shows some 150,000 clones; about 88% of them were found once. The ten top clones hold over 10% of the sample. Sequencing was performed on CD8+ T cells sorted from blood, taken at week 4, from a patient treated with tofacitinib. These receptors were obtained from a human donor with alopecia areata.

The chain joins TRBV5-1 to TRBJ2-7, with 8 bases matching TRBD1. The V gene end was trimmed by 0 bases and the J gene end by 5 bases; junction bases not matched to a gene: 4. The CDR3 contains 14 residues. CDR1 is SGHRS, CDR2 YFSETQ, per germline. CDR3 loop: CASSLGQGSHEQYF. As DNA, the CDR3 is TGCGCCAGCAGCTTGGGACAGGGGTCGCACGAGCAGTACTTC.

The rearrangement joins TRBV9 to TRBJ2-1; no clear D gene. Germline V gives CDR1 SGDLS, CDR2 YYNGEE. The CDR3 totals 16 residues. V lost 3 bases and J lost 2, with 15 bases in between. The CDR3 region is CASSAGRERTYNEQFF. The DNA of the CDR3 is TGTGCCAGCAGCGCTGGCCGCGAGCGAACCTACAATGAGCAGTTCTTC. Full variable domain (remainder filled in from reference TRBV9 and TRBJ2-1): DSGVTQTPKHLITATGQRVTLRCSPRSGDLSVYWYQQSLDQGLQFLIQYYNGEERAKGNILERFSAQQFPDLHSELNLSSLELGDSALYFCASSAGRERTYNEQFFGPGTRLTVL.

This clone turned up a few times. The chain couples TRBV7-7 to TRBJ2-5; D perhaps matches TRBD1 (5 bases). This CDR3 spans 16 amino acids. Trimming shortened V by 1 base and J by 4 bases, and 16 bases separated the two germline ends. Germline V lookup: CDR1 SSHAT, CDR2 FNYEAQ (reference sequence). The CDR3 region is CASSLGYTGRGETQYF. The CDR3, as DNA: TGTGCCAGCAGCTTAGGGTATACAGGCAGAGGAGAGACCCAGTACTTC.

The CDR3 region has the DNA TGTGCCAGCAGCTTAGATATTAGCGGGAAGCTTGATGAGCAGTTCTTC. Its translation is CASSLDISGKLDEQFF. The genes are TRBV11-2 and TRBJ2-1; TRBD2 matches 8 bases. The CDR3 length is 16 residues. Germline V gives CDR1 SGHAT, CDR2 FQNNGV. V shed 0 bases and J 8 bases; nucleotides not matched to a gene: 9.

This clone was counted between two and nine times. The chain uses TRBV10-3 and TRBJ2-7; 8 bases line up with TRBD1. The CDR3 runs 16 residues. Germline V CDR1 and CDR2: ENHRY, SYGVKD. V shed 11 bases, J shed 3 bases, and the junction held 18 bases outside the gene matches. The chain's CDR3 is CASTGTGPGGLYEQYF. The DNA for the CDR3 is TGTGCCTCGACCGGGACAGGCCCAGGCGGTCTCTACGAGCAGTACTTC.

The chain links TRBV5-1 to TRBJ2-1; D is unresolved. V was pared by 0 bases and J by 2 bases, with 12 bases between. The length of the CDR3 is 16 residues. Germline-derived CDR1 and CDR2 are SGHRS and YFSETQ. In DNA, the CDR3 is TGCGCCAGCAGCTTGGCGCCCGAGCCCGCCTACAATGAGCAGTTCTTC. Amino acids: CASSLAPEPAYNEQFF.

This clone turned up a few times. The chain combines TRBV6-1 with TRBJ1-4; D call uncertain. CDR3 size: 14 residues. Trimming shortened V by 1 base and J by 0 bases, and 3 bases separated the two germline ends. Germline assignment: CDR1 MNHNS and CDR2 SASEGT. This CDR3 is CASSEDATNEKLFF. For the CDR3, the DNA is TGTGCCAGCAGTGAAGATGCAACTAATGAAAAACTGTTTTTT.

This chain links TRBV30 with TRBJ2-1; 9 bases are a match to TRBD2. V shed 4 bases, J shed 1 base, and the junction held 2 bases outside the gene matches. The V gene's germline CDR1 is GTSNPN and CDR2 SVGIG (reference sequence). This CDR3 has 14 amino acids. The CDR3 DNA follows: TGTGCCTGGAAGACTAGCGGTTCCTACAATGAGCAGTTCTTC. This translates into CAWKTSGSYNEQFF.

The rearrangement uses TRBV7-8 and TRBJ2-7, with D maybe TRBD2 (5 bases). V lost 5 bases, J lost 0 bases, and 11 bases lay in between. The CDR3 runs 14 residues. CDR1 SGHVS and CDR2 FQNEAQ come from the germline V gene. The CDR3 is CASSIPGSSYEQYF. The CDR3 DNA reads TGTGCCAGCAGCATTCCGGGGAGCTCCTACGAGCAGTACTTC.

V is TRBV7-9 and J is TRBJ1-2; D may be TRBD1 (6 bases). The CDR3 runs to 14 residues. Per germline, CDR1 SEHNR and CDR2 FQNEAQ (reference sequence). V was shortened by 5 bases and J by 9 bases, with 19 bases between the two germline ends. CDR3 sequence reads: CASSPWDNRERYTF. The CDR3, as DNA: TGTGCCAGCAGCCCCTGGGACAACCGAGAGCGCTACACCTTC.

This chain links TRBV4-1 with TRBJ1-1; the D is unclear. Germline V lookup: CDR1 MGHRA, CDR2 YSYEKL. Trimming took off 6 bases at V and 0 bases at J, with 8 bases between the two ends. CDR3 length: 13 amino acids. The CDR3 region is CASSSNMNTEAFF. The CDR3 DNA sequence: TGCGCCAGCAGTTCTAACATGAACACTGAAGCTTTCTTT.

The chain links TRBV27 to TRBJ2-7; tentative D call: TRBD2 (5 bases). The CDR3 extends over 13 amino acids. V lost 7 bases and J lost 2, with 12 bases in between. CDR1 is MNHEY, CDR2 SMNVEV, per germline (reference sequence). This chain's CDR3 is CASTPGSTYEQYF. In nucleotides, the CDR3 is TGTGCCAGCACCCCGGGAAGTACCTACGAGCAGTACTTC.

The CDR3: CASSPRGDTQYF. The CDR3 coding sequence is TGTGCCAGCAGCCCAAGGGGGGATACGCAGTATTTT. This chain links TRBV7-8 with TRBJ2-3; tentatively, D is TRBD1 (6 bases). Trimming removed 5 bases at V and 6 bases at J, with 9 bases between. In germline, CDR1 is SGHVS, CDR2 FQNEAQ. This CDR3 has 12 amino acids. Using reference TRBV7-8 and TRBJ2-3 for the parts outside the CDR3, the full variable domain is GAGVSQSPRYKVAKRGQDVALRCDPISGHVSLFWYQQALGQGPEFLTYFQNEAQLDKSGLPSDRFFAERPEGSVSTLKIQRTQQEDSAVYLCASSPRGDTQYFGPGTRLTVL.

This rearrangement joins TRBV30 to TRBJ2-3; D remains ambiguous. This CDR3 has 12 amino acids. Germline assignment: CDR1 GTSNPN and CDR2 SVGIG (reference sequence). Between the trimmed V and J ends, which lost 3 bases and 0 bases, there was a span of 4 bases. The CDR3 loop reads CAWSLSTDTQYF. The CDR3 nucleotides read TGTGCCTGGAGCCTTAGCACAGATACGCAGTATTTT.

The rearrangement uses TRBV15 and TRBJ2-7; D possibly corresponds to TRBD2 (6 bases). The CDR3 contains 13 residues. V gave up 5 bases and J gave up 2 bases, with 10 bases separating them. Germline-derived CDR1 and CDR2 are LNHNV and YYDKDF (reference sequence). DNA of the CDR3: TGTGCCACCAGCCTAACGGGGGCCTACGAGCAGTACTTC. This sequence encodes CATSLTGAYEQYF.

As for this clone: A far larger clone lies a single base away; this is likely a read error. The CDR3 DNA reads as TGTGCCAGCAGATACACAGATACGCAGTATTTT. Translating it yields CASRYTDTQYF. This chain joins TRBV27 and TRBJ2-3; D gene uncertain. The CDR3 extends over 11 amino acids. Germline CDR1 MNHEY, CDR2 SMNVEV (reference sequence). The V gene lost 6 bases and the J gene lost 2 bases, with 3 bases spanning the gap.

The V gene is TRBV9, the J gene TRBJ1-1; no reliable D call. V dropped 3 bases and J dropped 3 bases, with 9 bases sitting between them. This CDR3 is built from 13 residues. Germline V CDR1 and CDR2: SGDLS, YYNGEE. The CDR3 loop is CASSGPSDTEAFF. In DNA, the CDR3 is TGTGCCAGCAGCGGTCCCTCCGACACTGAAGCTTTCTTT.

The gene calls are TRBV4-1 and TRBJ1-1; no firm D call. The CDR3 runs 15 residues. Trimming left V 0 bases short and J 8 bases short, with 16 bases between. The germline V gene encodes CDR1 MGHRA and CDR2 YSYEKL. CDR3 DNA: TGCGCCAGCAGCCAAGATCGACTACTCGGGTTAGAAGCTTTCTTT. Translation gives CASSQDRLLGLEAFF.

Concerning this clone: The junction departs from the called germline gene at one end, perhaps through a read error. The rearrangement uses TRBV29-1 and TRBJ2-7; TRBD1 agrees at 8 bases. The CDR3 spans 13 residues. The germline CDR1 and CDR2 sequences are SQVTM and ANQGSEA. CDR3 sequence: CSVEAQGAIEQCF. DNA of the CDR3: TGCAGCGTTGAGGCCCAGGGGGCCATCGAGCAGTGCTTC.

This clone appeared once. The V call is TRBV6-5, the J call TRBJ2-1; D not resolved. This CDR3 has 13 amino acids. Germline V lookup: CDR1 MNHEY, CDR2 SVGAGI. The CDR3, as DNA: TGTGCATCCGCGGTAGACAACTACAATGAGCAGTTCTTC. Amino acid sequence: CASAVDNYNEQFF.

The V gene is TRBV6-5, the J gene TRBJ2-7; 11 bases are a match to TRBD2. Germline V CDR1 and CDR2: MNHEY, SVGAGI. V gave up 2 bases and J gave up 3 bases; unmatched junction bases: 3. The CDR3 runs to 15 residues. The CDR3 nucleotides are TGTGCCAGCAGTTACCCCGGGACTAGCGGCTACGAGCAGTACTTC. Amino acids: CASSYPGTSGYEQYF.

This chain links TRBV5-6 with TRBJ2-1, with TRBD2 identical over 8 bases. CDR1 and CDR2 (germline): SGHDT, YYEEEE. With V trimmed by 1 base and J by 4 bases, 4 bases remained unmatched. The CDR3 consists of 15 residues. The CDR3 spells CASSLLSGGYNEQFF. For the CDR3, the DNA is TGTGCCAGCAGCTTGTTGAGCGGGGGATACAATGAGCAGTTCTTC.

This sequence joins TRBV5-1 and TRBJ1-2; D is ambiguous. This CDR3 comprises 17 residues. Trimming left V 0 bases short and J 2 bases short, with 17 bases between. Germline V gene sequence: CDR1 SGHRS, CDR2 YFSETQ. In DNA form, the CDR3 reads TGCGCCAGCAGCTTGGGTAAGGGCGCGGGTGAGAACTATGGCTACACCTTC. Protein product: CASSLGKGAGENYGYTF.

This clone was seen only a few times. The chain links TRBV7-8 to TRBJ2-1, with D maybe TRBD2 (5 bases). This CDR3 comprises 16 residues. V lost 5 bases and J lost 0, with 14 bases in between. Germline CDR1 is SGHVS and CDR2 is FQNEAQ. Here the CDR3 DNA reads TGTGCCAGCAGCCCATACCGGGGAATCTCCTACAATGAGCAGTTCTTC. It codes for CASSPYRGISYNEQFF.